This T cell receptor beta chain was obtained from a study of technical replicates of blood from several donors. J was trimmed by 5 bases and V by 2 bases; bases with no gene match: 5. Germline V gene data show CDR1 as KGHSH and CDR2 as LQKENI. The CDR3 is 15 residues long. The protocol was immunoSEQ multiplex PCR, while the TCRdb copy is restricted to in-frame clones and leaves out a portion. The sample records roughly 70,000 clones, about 89% being singletons. The TCR comes from a human donor in good health. Some clones in this sample may be carry-over from other donors' samples. The chain employs TRBV18 and TRBJ2-3, with 9 bases aligning to TRBD2. Material: PBMCs. This CDR3 reads CASSPVAGAGDTQYF. The CDR3, as DNA: TGTGCCAGCTCACCAGTAGCGGGAGCGGGAGATACGCAGTATTTT.